Listed below are T cell receptor beta chains from one sample, sequenced in a study of T cells expressing NK-cell markers. TCRdb reprocessed the 5' RACE reads and stores each CDR3 protein as one record, lacking DNA. Reported are about 410,000 distinct CDR3 sequences; the ten largest clones contain around a tenth. The specimen was blood T cells: a sorted CD56 or NKG2C T cell subset, CD4+ or CD8+ T cells, or bulk PBMC T cells (not recorded which). These receptors were taken from a woman in her forties or fifties in good health. CDR3s include the opening cysteine and the closing phenylalanine or tryptophan. The order of the fields is J gene, clone size, V gene, CDR3 protein. The listing skips clone size in some rows; elsewhere it reads once, few, many or a size class.

>TRBJ1-1|-|TRBV12-3/TRBV12-4
CASSQPVWGAGTEAFF
>TRBJ1-3|-|TRBV7-9
CASSPSGASGNTIYF
>TRBJ2-3|-|TRBV4-1
CASSQDPGGAGTDTQYF
>TRBJ2-5|-|TRBV11-3
CASSLALPLSGDQETQYF
>TRBJ2-7|-|TRBV30
CAWSVGYGYEQYF
>TRBJ1-6|-|TRBV20-1
CSARARGIYSPLHF
>TRBJ2-4|-|TRBV28
CASSSGVLDIQYF
>TRBJ1-5|-|TRBV10-3
CATGTGNNQPQHF
>TRBJ2-2|-|TRBV27
CASTPDRGPTGELFF
>TRBJ1-5|-|TRBV4-1
CASSLRFGGDQPQHF
>TRBJ2-3|-|TRBV27
CASMGSLDLIDTQYF
>TRBJ2-5|-|TRBV14
CASSQVSPLYQETQYF
>TRBJ2-7|-|TRBV6-5
CASSFRGMSSYEQYF
>TRBJ1-1|medium-sized|TRBV12-3/TRBV12-4
CASSLLRETEAFF
>TRBJ2-7|-|TRBV12-3/TRBV12-4
CASSSGLTSGRYEQYF
>TRBJ1-2|-|TRBV5-1
CASSLVDSTEYGYTF
>TRBJ2-3|-|TRBV5-1
CASSFYLAGATDTQYF
>TRBJ1-1|-|TRBV12-5
CASGLVILESTEAFF
>TRBJ2-3|-|TRBV5-1
CASSPRATPADTQYF
>TRBJ2-7|-|TRBV29-1
CSVEEYYEQYF
>TRBJ2-2|-|TRBV29-1
CSVVVANTGELFF
>TRBJ2-5|-|TRBV10-3
CAANRGVQETQYF